The present TCR beta chain was sequenced within a study of T cells in Graves' hyperthyroidism and ophthalmopathy. The study excluded patients with uncontrolled infection, other autoimmune disease, pregnancy or lactation. The blood sample predates any ophthalmopathy symptoms, coming from first hyperthyroidism diagnosis. This clonotype has only a few counts. The investigators amplified TCR beta CDR3 regions from RNA transcripts. The primer set for the first-round RT-PCR of the TCR CDR3 was HTBI. MiXCR, run by TCRdb on the multiplex PCR reads, gives a single entry per CDR3 protein. The table includes about 720,000 distinct CDR3 sequences, around 20% detected once. Trimming removed 4 bases at V and 4 bases at J, with 10 bases between. The germline V gene encodes CDR1 SGHTA and CDR2 FQGTGA. This CDR3 contains 14 residues.

The sequence was collected from a woman in her 50s with Graves' hyperthyroidism that later progressed to Graves' ophthalmopathy. The specimen sequenced was blood. The chain employs TRBV7-3 and TRBJ2-2; D ambiguous. The CDR3 reads CASSSLPSTGELFF. The CDR3 nucleotides read TGTGCCAGCAGCTCCCTCCCTAGCACCGGGGAGCTGTTTTTT.